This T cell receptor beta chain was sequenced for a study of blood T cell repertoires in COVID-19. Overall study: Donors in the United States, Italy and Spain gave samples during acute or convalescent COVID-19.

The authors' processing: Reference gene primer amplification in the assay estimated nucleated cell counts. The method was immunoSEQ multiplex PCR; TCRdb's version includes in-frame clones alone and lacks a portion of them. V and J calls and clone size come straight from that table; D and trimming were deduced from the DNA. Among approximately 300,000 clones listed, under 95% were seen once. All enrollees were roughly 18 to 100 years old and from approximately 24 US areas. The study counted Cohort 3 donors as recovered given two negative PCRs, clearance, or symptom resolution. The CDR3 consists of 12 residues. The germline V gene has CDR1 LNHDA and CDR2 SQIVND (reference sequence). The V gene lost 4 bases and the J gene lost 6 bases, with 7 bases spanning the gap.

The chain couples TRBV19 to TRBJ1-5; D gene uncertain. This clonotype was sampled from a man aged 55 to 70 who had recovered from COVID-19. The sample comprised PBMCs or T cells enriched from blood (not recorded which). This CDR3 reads CASSTFPQPQHF. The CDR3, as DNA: TGTGCCAGTAGTACCTTTCCTCAGCCCCAGCATTTT.